This is a list of T cell receptor beta chains from one sample in a study of CD8 T cells in Susac syndrome. TCRdb analysed the immunoSEQ multiplex PCR reads with MiXCR anew, one entry per CDR3 protein. The sample has more than 250,000 distinct CDR3 sequences; under 95% are singletons. Specimen: CD4+ T cells from PBMCs. The receptors here all came from a human donor with multiple sclerosis. Both conserved end residues are part of each CDR3. The D gene is left open where the match is weak. Clone sizes are given selectively: once, few, many, or a class where the clone is expanded.

>TRBV20-1|TRBJ2-7|NA|NA|15
CSARSPSASRGEQYF
TGCAGTGCTAGGTCCCCCAGCGCCTCCCGGGGCGAGCAGTACTTC
>TRBV29-1|TRBJ2-5|NA|NA|11
CSFGRGETQYF
TGCAGCTTTGGGCGAGGGGAGACCCAGTACTTC
>TRBV12-3/TRBV12-4|TRBJ1-3|NA|NA|17
CASSFPSGGVGGNTIYF
TGTGCCAGCAGTTTCCCCTCCGGGGGTGTAGGTGGAAACACCATATATTTT
>TRBV5-5|TRBJ2-7|NA|TRBD2|16
CASSLVLAGVSYEQYF
TGTGCCAGCAGCTTGGTTCTAGCGGGGGTTTCCTACGAGCAGTACTTC
>TRBV7-9|TRBJ2-7|NA|TRBD2|17
CASSHRGLAGGSPEQYF
TGTGCCAGCAGCCATCGTGGACTAGCGGGAGGGTCCCCCGAGCAGTACTTC
>TRBV3-1|TRBJ2-1|NA|TRBD2|18
CASSHKSGTSGVYNEQFF
TGTGCCAGCAGCCATAAAAGTGGGACTAGCGGGGTCTACAATGAGCAGTTCTTC
>TRBV9|TRBJ1-3|few|NA|15
CASSLDGNSGNTIYF
TGTGCCAGCAGCTTGGACGGAAACTCTGGAAACACCATATATTTT
>TRBV6-2/TRBV6-3|TRBJ1-1|NA|NA|14
CASTLGGVNTEAFF
TGTGCCAGCACCCTAGGGGGGGTGAACACTGAAGCTTTCTTT
>TRBV12-3/TRBV12-4|TRBJ1-4|once|NA|15
CASSLSVATNEKLFF
TGTGCCAGCAGTTTGAGTGTCGCAACTAATGAAAAACTGTTTTTT
>TRBV5-4|TRBJ2-6|NA|NA|15
CASSPLTSGANVLTF
TGTGCCAGCAGCCCCCTTACCTCTGGGGCCAACGTCCTGACTTTC
>TRBV15|TRBJ2-1|NA|TRBD2|15
CATELRAGGYNEQFF
TGTGCCACCGAGTTGCGGGCGGGAGGGTACAATGAGCAGTTCTTC
>TRBV25-1|TRBJ1-4|NA|TRBD1|14
CASSENRGYEKLFF
TGTGCCAGCAGTGAGAACAGGGGGTATGAAAAACTGTTTTTT
>TRBV4-3|TRBJ2-6|NA|NA|17
CASSQEGRDPGANVLTF
TGCGCCAGCAGCCAAGAGGGGCGGGATCCCGGGGCCAACGTCCTGACTTTC
>TRBV6-5|TRBJ2-5|NA|NA|15
CASSYSNRVQETQYF
TGTGCCAGCAGTTACAGTAACAGGGTCCAAGAGACCCAGTACTTC
>TRBV7-9|TRBJ2-6|NA|TRBD1|17
CASSLWDSLSGANVLTF
TGTGCCAGCAGCTTGTGGGACAGTCTCTCTGGGGCCAACGTCCTGACTTTC
>TRBV5-8|TRBJ2-3|few|TRBD2|15
CASSLGTSGTDTQYF
TGTGCCAGCAGCTTGGGGACTAGCGGGACAGATACGCAGTATTTT
>TRBV6-1|TRBJ1-5|NA|NA|15
CANSERSRRDQPQHF
TGTGCCAACAGTGAAAGGTCGAGGAGGGATCAGCCCCAGCATTTT
>TRBV12-3/TRBV12-4|TRBJ1-1|NA|TRBD1|16
CASSSKQGAWSTEAFF
TGTGCCAGCAGTTCGAAACAGGGGGCTTGGAGCACTGAAGCTTTCTTT
>TRBV28|TRBJ1-5|once|TRBD1|15
CASSEGQGVNQPQHF
TGTGCCAGCAGTGAGGGACAGGGGGTGAATCAGCCCCAGCATTTT
>TRBV7-2|TRBJ1-5|NA|NA|14
CASSLGGTLQPQHF
TGTGCCAGCAGCTTAGGGGGGACTCTTCAGCCCCAGCATTTT
>TRBV12-3/TRBV12-4|TRBJ2-3|NA|NA|15
CASSRNRGHTDTQYF
TGTGCCAGCAGTAGGAATCGGGGGCACACAGATACGCAGTATTTT
>TRBV5-1|TRBJ2-3|NA|TRBD2|16
CASSLGILAGADTQYF
TGCGCCAGCAGCTTGGGGATACTAGCGGGAGCAGATACGCAGTATTTT
>TRBV7-2|TRBJ2-5|NA|NA|16
CASSLILWGIAETQYF
TGTGCCAGCAGCTTGATTCTTTGGGGGATTGCCGAGACCCAGTACTTC
>TRBV12-3/TRBV12-4|TRBJ2-1|NA|NA|14
CASRVGRAYGEQFF
TGTGCCAGCAGGGTCGGCAGGGCTTATGGTGAGCAGTTCTTC
>TRBV7-9|TRBJ1-1|few|NA|13
CASSFNRDTEAFF
TGTGCCAGCAGCTTTAACAGGGACACTGAAGCTTTCTTT
>TRBV5-1|TRBJ2-7|NA|NA|16
CASSLEPGTSSYEQYF
TGCGCCAGCAGCTTGGAACCGGGAACTAGCTCCTACGAGCAGTACTTC
>TRBV12-3/TRBV12-4|TRBJ1-5|NA|NA|13
CASLYGDGGPQHF
TGTGCCAGCCTCTACGGCGACGGTGGGCCCCAGCATTTT
>TRBV7-2|TRBJ2-7|NA|TRBD2|16
CASSVDVTSGAYEQYF
TGTGCCAGCAGCGTCGATGTGACTAGCGGGGCCTACGAGCAGTACTTC
>TRBV6-1|TRBJ2-6|NA|NA|17
CASSGLTRSSGANVLTF
TGTGCCAGCAGCGGACTAACTAGAAGCTCTGGGGCCAACGTCCTGACTTTC
>TRBV7-9|TRBJ2-1|once|NA|16
CASSLGPRVGDNEQFF
TGTGCCAGCAGCTTAGGGCCTAGGGTTGGGGACAATGAGCAGTTCTTC
>TRBV2|TRBJ2-1|NA|NA|15
CASSERSSAYNEQFF
TGTGCCAGCAGTGAGCGGTCGAGCGCCTACAATGAGCAGTTCTTC
>TRBV20-1|TRBJ1-1|NA|TRBD1|15
CSARGTGGFGTEAFF
TGCAGTGCTAGAGGGACAGGGGGCTTTGGCACTGAAGCTTTCTTT
>TRBV23-1|TRBJ1-4|NA|NA|13
CASSRGREEKLFF
TGCGCCAGCAGCCGAGGGAGAGAAGAAAAACTGTTTTTT
>TRBV20-1|TRBJ2-5|NA|NA|14
CSASPRALQETQYF
TGCAGTGCGAGCCCAAGGGCTTTACAAGAGACCCAGTACTTC
>TRBV27|TRBJ2-5|NA|NA|15
CASSLMGARRETQYF
TGTGCCAGCAGTTTAATGGGGGCCAGGAGGGAGACCCAGTACTTC
>TRBV7-2|TRBJ2-7|NA|NA|14
CASSLTAVGYEQYF
TGTGCCAGCAGCTTAACCGCAGTGGGCTACGAGCAGTACTTC
>TRBV3-1|TRBJ2-7|NA|NA|11
CASSRSYEQYF
TGTGCCAGCAGTCGGTCCTACGAGCAGTACTTC
>TRBV12-3/TRBV12-4|TRBJ2-1|NA|NA|13
CASGVWPDNEQFF
TGTGCCAGTGGCGTTTGGCCTGACAATGAGCAGTTCTTC
>TRBV12-3/TRBV12-4|TRBJ1-2|NA|NA|12
CASSPVHYGYTF
TGTGCCAGCAGCCCGGTACATTATGGCTACACCTTC
>TRBV3-1|TRBJ2-7|NA|NA|14
CASSPETGFYEQYF
TGTGCCAGCAGCCCTGAGACAGGATTCTACGAGCAGTACTTC
>TRBV20-1|TRBJ2-3|NA|TRBD2|16
CSASVGLAGGTDTQYF
TGCAGTGCGTCCGTGGGACTAGCGGGGGGGACAGATACGCAGTATTTT
>TRBV5-6|TRBJ2-1|NA|TRBD2|15
CASSSWGGSMNEQFF
TGTGCCAGCAGCTCCTGGGGCGGGAGCATGAATGAGCAGTTCTTC
>TRBV19|TRBJ2-7|NA|TRBD1|12
CASGTGDHEQYF
TGTGCCAGTGGGACAGGGGACCACGAGCAGTACTTC
>TRBV7-2|TRBJ2-2|NA|NA|15
CASSLDSRPAGELFF
TGTGCCAGCAGCTTAGATTCGCGCCCGGCCGGGGAGCTGTTTTTT
>TRBV4-1|TRBJ2-7|NA|NA|14
CASSEPGSLRKQYF
TGCGCCAGCAGCGAACCCGGTAGCCTTCGCAAGCAGTACTTC
>TRBV20-1|TRBJ2-7|NA|NA|12
CSARGLQGEQYF
TGCAGTGCGCGGGGACTTCAGGGCGAGCAGTACTTC
>TRBV24-1|TRBJ2-2|NA|NA|13
CATSPANTGELFF
TGTGCCACGTCGCCGGCTAACACCGGGGAGCTGTTTTTT
>TRBV11-2|TRBJ2-3|NA|NA|14
CASSLERLWDTQYF
TGTGCCAGCAGCTTAGAAAGACTTTGGGATACGCAGTATTTT
>TRBV6-6|TRBJ2-1|few|TRBD2|15
CASSYGTSGYNEQFF
TGTGCCAGCAGTTACGGGACTAGCGGTTACAATGAGCAGTTCTTC
>TRBV27|TRBJ2-5|NA|NA|19
CASSSPSQKPLHLLETQYF
TGTGCCAGCAGTTCCCCTAGTCAAAAGCCCCTTCATCTATTAGAGACCCAGTACTTC
>TRBV19|TRBJ1-2|NA|NA|15
CASSIDRDPPGGYTF
TGTGCCAGTAGTATAGACCGGGACCCACCCGGGGGCTACACCTTC
>TRBV27|TRBJ2-3|NA|TRBD1|13
CATSDRATDTQYF
TGTGCCACCTCGGACAGGGCCACAGATACGCAGTATTTT
>TRBV29-1|TRBJ1-2|NA|NA|13
CSADPRGNYGYTF
TGCAGCGCCGACCCACGGGGAAACTATGGCTACACCTTC
>TRBV7-2|TRBJ1-1|NA|NA|13
CASSPLGEGEGHF
TGTGCCAGCAGCCCATTAGGGGAGGGGGAGGGGCACTTT
>TRBV20-1|TRBJ2-5|NA|TRBD2|15
CSARVPGLAEETQYF
TGCAGTGCTAGAGTACCGGGACTAGCGGAGGAGACCCAGTACTTC
>TRBV5-6|TRBJ2-4|NA|NA|15
CASSSVGGRRNIQYF
TGTGCCAGCAGCTCTGTAGGAGGGCGTAGGAACATTCAGTACTTC
>TRBV29-1|TRBJ1-4|NA|NA|11
CSVSVKEKLFF
TGCAGCGTCTCGGTAAAGGAAAAACTGTTTTTT